The table lists the clone carrying this T cell receptor beta chain with many counts. Its antigen is undetermined. The beta constant-region primer was an equimolar mix of two oligonucleotides covering TRBC1 and TRBC2. Ligated cDNA was amplified by four rounds of PCR with nested alpha and beta constant-region primers and SP2. A 12-nucleotide UMI and the SP2 primer were added to the cDNA 3' end by oligonucleotide ligation. TCRdb reprocessed the UMI-ligation and nested PCR reads with MiXCR, giving one entry per CDR3 protein. In the table there are 140,000 to 150,000 distinct CDR3 sequences, roughly 22% of which are singletons. The source of the sample is a study of naive and memory T cell subsets. Findings and caveats of the study: Especially in CD8 cells, naive repertoires contained a few larger clonotypes, possibly CD45RA-re-expressing memory cells.

Trimming removed 3 bases from V and 2 bases from J, with 11 bases in between. Germline CDR1 and CDR2: SQVTM and ANQGSEA. This CDR3 region has 13 residues. The source is a human donor in good health. The sample was naive CD4+ T cells from blood. V is TRBV29-1 and J is TRBJ2-7; no clear D gene. CDR3: CSVEWLVTYEQYF. The CDR3 nucleotides read TGCAGCGTTGAGTGGCTTGTTACCTACGAGCAGTACTTC.